This passage covers 14 T cell receptor beta chains from one sample sequenced in a study of blood T cell repertoires in COVID-19. Assay: immunoSEQ multiplex PCR; the TCRdb copy retains only in-frame clones and omits some. The sample lists 250,000 to 350,000 clones; 88% were seen once. Sequencing was performed on peripheral blood. These receptor sequences come from a woman aged 25 to 39 with COVID-19, enrolled during active disease.

The chain couples TRBV28 to TRBJ2-1; 10 bases are shared with TRBD1. Germline loops: CDR1 MDHEN, CDR2 SYDVKM. This CDR3 is 16 amino acids long. Unmatched junction bases numbered 3, after V lost 2 bases and J lost 2 bases. CDR3 amino acids: CASSLVGQGAYNEQFF. The CDR3, as DNA: TGTGCCAGCAGTTTAGTTGGACAGGGGGCCTACAATGAGCAGTTCTTC. Full variable domain (missing parts from reference TRBV28 and TRBJ2-1): DVKVTQSSRYLVKRTGEKVFLECVQDMDHENMFWYRQDPGLGLRLIYFSYDVKMKEKGDIPEGYSVSREKKERFSLILESASTNQTSMYLCASSLVGQGAYNEQFFGPGTRLTVL.

The chain employs TRBV7-9 and TRBJ1-5; D is undetermined. The CDR3 consists of 16 residues. Between the trimmed V and J ends, which lost 1 base and 4 bases, there was a span of 14 bases. CDR1 is SEHNR, CDR2 FQNEAQ, per germline (reference sequence). This chain's CDR3 is CASSLGTSWRNQPQHF. CDR3 in DNA: TGTGCCAGCAGCTTAGGTACCTCATGGAGAAATCAGCCCCAGCATTTT.

This clone has a single count. This chain uses TRBV2 with TRBJ2-2, with TRBD2 matching 16 bases. This CDR3 is 15 amino acids long. Germline trimming cut 6 bases from V and 7 bases from J; bases unmatched to any gene: 2. Germline CDR1 reads SNHLY; CDR2 reads FYNNEI. CDR3 DNA sequence: TGTGCCAGCAGGGGACTAGCGGGAGGGATCGGGGAGCTGTTTTTT. Protein: CASRGLAGGIGELFF. The whole variable domain, filled in from reference TRBV2 and TRBJ2-2, reads EPEVTQTPSHQVTQMGQEVILRCVPISNHLYFYWYRQILGQKVEFLVSFYNNEISEKSEIFDDQFSVERPDGSNFTLKIRSTKLEDSAMYFCASRGLAGGIGELFFGEGSRLTVL.

The sample holds a few counts of this clone. The V gene is TRBV13, the J gene TRBJ1-3; no clear D. The CDR3 contains 14 residues. Germline V CDR1 and CDR2: PRHDT, FYEKMQ (reference sequence). Trimming shortened V by 3 bases and J by 4 bases, and 10 bases separated the two germline ends. In DNA, the CDR3 is TGTGCCAGCAGCTTTGGGAGAACGGGAAACACCATATATTTT. Translated, it gives CASSFGRTGNTIYF.

The chain employs TRBV4-1 and TRBJ1-2, with D possibly matching TRBD1 (5 bases). CDR1 and CDR2 from the germline V gene are MGHRA and YSYEKL. The germline V and J ends were trimmed by 3 bases and 1 base, with 12 bases remaining between them. This CDR3 is 15 amino acids long. DNA for the CDR3: TGCGCCAGCAGCCAGACAGACGAAAGTAACTATGGCTACACCTTC. Amino acids: CASSQTDESNYGYTF.

The chain couples TRBV18 to TRBJ1-4, with 9 positions matching TRBD1. Germline CDR1 reads KGHSH; CDR2 reads LQKENI. This CDR3 has 18 amino acids. The J segment lost 2 bases and the V segment lost 4 bases, leaving 11 bases of the junction unmatched. The CDR3 loop is CASSHLGQGRSTNEKLFF. The CDR3 DNA is TGTGCCAGCTCACACCTGGGACAGGGAAGGTCCACTAATGAAAAACTGTTTTTT.

The CDR3 DNA is TGCGCCAGCACCCTGGGGACAGGGACGAACACTGAAGCTTTCTTT. Translated: CASTLGTGTNTEAFF. V is TRBV5-1 and J is TRBJ1-1; 9 nucleotides line up with TRBD1. Germline assignment: CDR1 SGHRS and CDR2 YFSETQ. This CDR3 region has 15 residues. With 6 bases clipped from V and 1 base from J, the junction kept 7 bases outside the gene matches.

The chain joins TRBV7-9 to TRBJ2-7, with no clear D. CDR1 and CDR2 (germline): SEHNR, FQNEAQ (reference sequence). V was pared by 4 bases and J by 3 bases, with 10 bases between. The CDR3 is 13 residues long. The CDR3 loop is CASSSDTDYEQYF. As DNA, the CDR3 is TGTGCCAGCAGCTCCGACACGGACTACGAGCAGTACTTC.

The chain is built from TRBV5-1 and TRBJ2-3; 9 bases agree with TRBD2. V trimming: 2 bases; J trimming: 7 bases; junction bases outside the gene matches: 8. Germline V lookup: CDR1 SGHRS, CDR2 YFSETQ. The CDR3 runs to 15 residues. Here the CDR3 DNA reads TGCGCCAGCAGCTTTGATCCTAGCGGGACCAATACGCAGTATTTT. Protein product: CASSFDPSGTNTQYF.

The gene calls are TRBV5-1 and TRBJ2-5; 14 bases are a match to TRBD2. The CDR3 sequence is 16 residues long. Trimming took 5 bases from V and 5 from J; bases not matched to a gene: 8. Germline V lookup: CDR1 SGHRS, CDR2 YFSETQ. The CDR3 DNA sequence: TGCGCCAGCAGATCGGGACTAGCGGGAGTTTATGAGACCCAGTACTTC. It yields the protein CASRSGLAGVYETQYF.

The table lists this clone with a count of one. The chain is built from TRBV30 and TRBJ1-6; TRBD1 aligns across 8 bases. Trimming took 5 bases from V and 12 from J; bases not matched to a gene: 12. CDR1 is GTSNPN and CDR2 is SVGIG in the germline V gene (reference sequence). The CDR3 totals 14 residues. DNA for the CDR3: TGTGCCTGGGGGGAGGGACAGGTTGTTGAACCCCTCCACTTT. Translated, it gives CAWGEGQVVEPLHF.

This clone was seen a few times. This chain joins TRBV6-4 and TRBJ1-2; 7 positions agree with TRBD1. This CDR3 spans 14 amino acids. Germline CDR1 is MRHNA and CDR2 is SNTAGT. The V and J ends lost 5 bases and 5 bases, in that order; junction bases with no gene match: 8. The CDR3 here is CASSTGTEYYGYTF. The CDR3 coding sequence is TGTGCCAGCAGTACCGGGACAGAATATTATGGCTACACCTTC.

The chain employs TRBV19 and TRBJ1-1, with TRBD1 matching over 10 bases. The CDR3 covers 16 residues. CDR1 is LNHDA and CDR2 is SQIVND in the germline V gene (reference sequence). V lost 5 bases to trimming and J lost 10 bases; unmatched junction nucleotides: 16. CDR3 residues: CASSPSGRQGAGGAFF. Here the CDR3 DNA reads TGTGCCAGTAGTCCTTCGGGGAGACAGGGGGCGGGCGGAGCTTTCTTT.

The chain has TRBV7-9 and TRBJ1-4; D is uncertain. The germline V gene has CDR1 SEHNR and CDR2 FQNEAQ (reference sequence). The V end lost 4 bases, the J end lost 11 bases, and 11 bases lay between the germline ends. CDR3 length: 12 amino acids. The CDR3 DNA reads TGTGCCAGCAGCTCACTAGGGATGAAACTGTTTTTT. It specifies CASSSLGMKLFF.